These 24 T cell receptor beta chains came from one sample sequenced in a study of blood T cells in healthy people across ages. Next came a second PCR, run for about 6 to 12 cycles, which used a sample-barcoded 5' primer along with a J-beta primer mix. TCRdb re-derived calls from the 5' RACE reads in MiXCR, one entry per CDR3 protein. The data contain hundreds of thousands of distinct CDR3 sequences, roughly half of them singletons. Sequencing input: blood. The receptors here all came from an elderly woman in good health.

On this clonotype: Since a much larger clone is just one base distant, this may be a read error. The V call is TRBV6-6, the J call TRBJ2-5; no clear D. Germline loops: CDR1 MNHNY, CDR2 SVGAGI (reference sequence). Trimming shortened V by 0 bases and J by 11 bases, and 10 bases separated the two germline ends. There are 12 residues in the CDR3. DNA of the CDR3: TGTGCCAGCAGTTACTCGCTGGCCAGTCAGTACTTC. Translation: CASSYSLASQYF.

V is TRBV20-1 and J is TRBJ2-1; 11 positions match TRBD2. With V trimmed by 2 bases and J by 2 bases, 5 bases remained unmatched. The V gene's germline CDR1 is DFQATT and CDR2 SNEGSKA (reference sequence). This CDR3 contains 16 residues. The CDR3 nucleotides are TGCAGTGCTAGACTAGCGGGGGGAACCCCCTACAATGAGCAGTTCTTC. This gives the protein CSARLAGGTPYNEQFF.

This clonotype was detected ten times or more. The chain uses TRBV20-1 and TRBJ2-3; the match to TRBD2 covers 8 bases. V lost 0 bases to trimming and J lost 4 bases; unmatched junction nucleotides: 9. Per germline, CDR1 DFQATT and CDR2 SNEGSKA (reference sequence). The CDR3 is 16 residues long. CDR3 amino acids: CSARDDGRGPADTQYF. CDR3 DNA: TGCAGTGCTAGAGATGACGGGAGGGGCCCCGCAGATACGCAGTATTTT.

V is TRBV29-1 and J is TRBJ1-3, with a possible D match to TRBD1 (5 bases). CDR1 and CDR2 from the germline V gene are SQVTM and ANQGSEA. V lost 2 bases and J lost 15, with 17 bases in between. This CDR3 region has 12 residues. The CDR3 nucleotides are TGCAGCGTTGAATCCGGGGCCGATAACCGATATTTT. Translated: CSVESGADNRYF.

The rearrangement links TRBV9 to TRBJ2-3, with 7 bases matching TRBD2. Unmatched junction bases numbered 15, after V lost 5 bases and J lost 0 bases. CDR1 SGDLS and CDR2 YYNGEE come from the germline V gene. The CDR3 extends over 18 amino acids. CDR3 region: CASSNDERGDSSTDTQYF. For the CDR3, the DNA is TGTGCCAGCAGTAACGATGAGCGGGGTGATTCTAGCACAGATACGCAGTATTTT.

This clonotype was recorded at least ten times. This chain connects TRBV9 to TRBJ2-1; 10 nucleotides align to TRBD1. The V gene's germline CDR1 is SGDLS and CDR2 YYNGEE. There are 17 residues in the CDR3. The V gene end was trimmed by 3 bases and the J gene end by 0 bases; junction bases not matched to a gene: 6. The CDR3 sequence: CASSDGQGDSSYNEQFF. CDR3 DNA: TGTGCCAGCAGCGACGGACAGGGGGACAGCTCCTACAATGAGCAGTTCTTC.

A note on this clonotype: Being one base from a much bigger clone, this may be a read error. The V gene is TRBV5-1, the J gene TRBJ2-7; a possible D gene is TRBD2 (6 bases). CDR1 is SGHRS and CDR2 is YFSETQ in the germline V gene. The CDR3 contains 13 residues. V was cut by 2 bases and J by 7 bases, with 13 bases left in between. The CDR3 DNA is TGCGCCAGCAGCTTTACCGGGAGCGATGAGCAGTACTTC. The encoded protein is CASSFTGSDEQYF.

Points on this clonotype: A much larger clone differs from this one at a single base, so this may be a read error. The chain links TRBV20-1 to TRBJ2-1; D unresolved. The V gene lost 0 bases and the J gene lost 1 base, with 10 bases spanning the gap. The CDR3 contains 15 residues. Germline V gene lookup returns CDR1 DFQATT and CDR2 SNEGSKA (reference sequence). The CDR3 protein is CSARDPISSYNEQFF. CDR3 DNA sequence: TGCAGTGCTAGAGATCCCATATCATCCTACAATGAGCAGTTCTTC.

This clonotype was seen many times. The chain is built from TRBV6-5 and TRBJ1-1; possibly TRBD1 for D (6 bases). The V end was cut by 2 bases, the J end by 1 base, with 14 bases between. The CDR3 totals 16 residues. Looked up from germline, CDR1 is MNHEY and CDR2 is SVGAGI. Written as DNA, the CDR3 is TGTGCCAGCAGTTACGGGGGGCGCAGAGAGAACACTGAAGCTTTCTTT. As protein: CASSYGGRRENTEAFF.

This chain connects TRBV18 to TRBJ2-7; D tentatively fits TRBD1 or TRBD2 (6 bases each). Germline assignment: CDR1 KGHSH and CDR2 LQKENI. V was trimmed by 2 bases and J by 7 bases, leaving 15 bases between them. This CDR3 contains 14 residues. The CDR3 nucleotides are TGTGCCAGCTCACCATTTCCGGGGGCAAATGAGCAGTACTTC. Its translation is CASSPFPGANEQYF.

The chain has TRBV14 and TRBJ1-2, with a tentative D call TRBD1 (6 bases). Germline V gives CDR1 SGHDN, CDR2 FVKESK. V was shortened by 0 bases and J by 6 bases, with 17 bases between the two germline ends. The length of the CDR3 is 16 residues. The CDR3 coding sequence is TGTGCCAGCAGCCAAGAAGTTTGGGGGCTCGAGAATGGCTACACCTTC. Residues: CASSQEVWGLENGYTF. Using reference TRBV14 and TRBJ1-2 for the parts outside the CDR3, the full variable domain is EAGVTQFPSHSVIEKGQTVTLRCDPISGHDNLYWYRRVMGKEIKFLLHFVKESKQDESGMPNNRFLAERTGGTYSTLKVQPAELEDSGVYFCASSQEVWGLENGYTFGSGTRLTVV.

This chain uses TRBV9 with TRBJ2-1; 11 nucleotides align to TRBD2. This CDR3 contains 15 residues. Looked up from germline, CDR1 is SGDLS and CDR2 is YYNGEE. V lost 3 bases and J lost 4; bases outside the gene matches: 3. The CDR3 protein is CASSGRLAGYNEQFF. CDR3 nucleotide sequence: TGTGCCAGCAGCGGGAGACTAGCGGGGTACAATGAGCAGTTCTTC.

For this clonotype: Its ends do not fully match the called genes, so a read error is possible. J is TRBJ1-2 and V is TRBV20-1; 10 bases agree with TRBD1. The CDR3 totals 14 residues. Germline lookup yields CDR1 DFQATT and CDR2 SNEGSKA (reference sequence). CDR3 amino acids: CSTRVGTGDVGYTF. The DNA of the CDR3 is TGCAGTACTAGAGTTGGGACAGGGGATGTGGGCTACACCTTC.

In its sample, this clonotype was seen a few times. The CDR3 DNA is TGTGCCAGCAGCCAACAGGGGAGTGAAGCTTTCTTT. Translation: CASSQQGSEAFF. The chain links TRBV2 to TRBJ1-1; 7 bases fit TRBD1. Germline V lookup: CDR1 SNHLY, CDR2 FYNNEI. The CDR3 totals 12 residues. The V and J ends lost 6 bases and 7 bases, in that order; junction bases with no gene match: 5.

This chain uses TRBV28 with TRBJ1-6, with 7 bases identical to TRBD1. V was pared by 6 bases and J by 6 bases, with 8 bases of the junction left unmatched. This CDR3 has 15 amino acids. In germline, CDR1 is MDHEN, CDR2 SYDVKM. In DNA, the CDR3 is TGTGCCAGCAGATCGACCGGGACAGCTAATTCACCCCTCCACTTT. Amino acids: CASRSTGTANSPLHF.

This clonotype has a count of ten or more. The chain has TRBV6-6 and TRBJ2-1, with 7 positions matching TRBD1. The CDR3 has 15 amino acids. Germline CDR1 MNHNY, CDR2 SVGAGI (reference sequence). The junction had 9 bases not matched to a gene; V was cut back by 6 bases and J by 4 bases. The CDR3 region has the DNA TGTGCCAGCAGCAGAACAGGGGATTCGTACAATGAGCAGTTCTTC. This encodes CASSRTGDSYNEQFF.

This clonotype was seen a few times. The J gene is TRBJ2-7, the V gene TRBV20-1, with 12 bases identical to TRBD1. The CDR3 runs 15 residues. The V segment lost 4 bases and the J segment 7 bases; nucleotides outside the gene matches: 11. In germline, CDR1 is DFQATT, CDR2 SNEGSKA (reference sequence). DNA of the CDR3: TGCAGTGCTAACCACCCCGGGACAGGGGGCTTTGAGCAGTACTTC. It codes for CSANHPGTGGFEQYF.

The chain uses TRBV6-6 and TRBJ1-1; 7 bases match TRBD1. The CDR3 is 12 amino acids. V lost 6 bases, J lost 11 bases, and 9 bases stayed unmatched. Germline lookup yields CDR1 MNHNY and CDR2 SVGAGI (reference sequence). The CDR3 sequence: CASRLTGTAAFF. The CDR3 nucleotides read TGTGCCAGCAGATTGACCGGGACAGCGGCTTTCTTT.

This clonotype was observed a handful of times. This chain connects TRBV5-1 to TRBJ1-2; 8 nucleotides match TRBD1. The germline V gene encodes CDR1 SGHRS and CDR2 YFSETQ. CDR3 size: 14 residues. The V and J ends lost 3 bases and 8 bases, in that order; junction bases with no gene match: 9. The CDR3 spells CASSSADRAMGYTF. For the CDR3, the DNA is TGCGCCAGCAGCTCCGCGGACAGGGCTATGGGCTACACCTTC.

V is TRBV5-1 and J is TRBJ1-1; 8 bases agree with TRBD1. Trimming took 3 bases from V and 4 from J; bases not matched to a gene: 14. The CDR3 totals 17 residues. The germline gives CDR1 SGHRS, CDR2 YFSETQ. CDR3 protein: CASSSAGTGLVGTEAFF. In DNA form, the CDR3 reads TGCGCCAGCAGCTCCGCCGGGACAGGCTTGGTGGGCACTGAAGCTTTCTTT.

This clonotype was seen a few times. A much larger clone lies a single base off, so this may be a read error. The chain carries TRBV18 and TRBJ2-1, with 9 bases aligning to TRBD2. J was trimmed by 4 bases and V by 6 bases; bases with no gene match: 22. The CDR3 covers 20 residues. Germline lookup yields CDR1 KGHSH and CDR2 LQKENI. Written as DNA, the CDR3 is TGTGCCAGCTCTCCCGACGGCACTAGCGGGTCCGCGGGTACATACAATGAGCAGTTCTTC. Its translation is CASSPDGTSGSAGTYNEQFF.

In its sample, this clonotype was seen once. This chain joins TRBV7-2 and TRBJ2-3; D uncertain. The CDR3 sequence is 15 residues long. The germline V gene encodes CDR1 SGHTA and CDR2 FQGNSA. V was clipped by 5 bases and J by 0 bases, with 12 bases between them. CDR3 protein: CASSNVESSTDTQYF. In nucleotides, the CDR3 is TGTGCCAGCAGCAACGTAGAATCTAGCACAGATACGCAGTATTTT.

This clonotype was recorded once. The chain employs TRBV5-1 and TRBJ2-2, with D maybe TRBD1 (6 bases). The ends were cut back, 4 bases at V and 5 bases at J, with 15 bases in the middle. Germline loops: CDR1 SGHRS, CDR2 YFSETQ. This CDR3 has 15 amino acids. CDR3 region: CASSTSGQRTGELFF. The CDR3 bases are TGCGCCAGCAGCACATCGGGACAACGGACCGGGGAGCTGTTTTTT.

With regard to this clonotype: A read error may explain this, as a much larger clone is one base away. This chain connects TRBV2 to TRBJ2-7; tentatively, D is TRBD2 (7 bases). This CDR3 region has 15 residues. Germline V lookup: CDR1 SNHLY, CDR2 FYNNEI. The germline V and J ends were trimmed by 6 bases and 7 bases, with 22 bases remaining between them. The CDR3 protein is CASRLLAGAINEQYF. The CDR3 DNA follows: TGTGCCAGCAGGCTTTTGGCGGGGGCTATCAATGAGCAGTACTTC.